Presented here are 5 T cell receptor beta chains from one specimen sequenced in a study of cytomegalovirus exposure and HLA in healthy donors. The PCR used 60 Vbeta and 13 Jbeta primers. Some clones are missing from TCRdb's copy, which holds only in-frame ones; the method was immunoSEQ multiplex PCR. The table records about 120,000 clones, 83% of them present only once. Input material: PBMCs. The receptors here all came from a woman between 40 and 55 years old in good health and CMV-seropositive.

This CDR3 reads CASSQLAGVGYEQYF. The CDR3 bases are TGTGCCAGCAGCCAACTAGCGGGAGTTGGGTACGAGCAGTACTTC. V and J are TRBV14 and TRBJ2-7, with 10 nucleotides matching TRBD2. Unmatched junction bases numbered 5, after V lost 2 bases and J lost 4 bases. CDR1 SGHDN and CDR2 FVKESK come from the germline V gene. The CDR3 length is 15 residues.

As regards this clone: The sample has other DNA sequences that encode this CDR3 too. The chain couples TRBV9 to TRBJ2-1; maybe TRBD2 (6 bases). Trimming took 0 bases from V and 6 from J, leaving 10 bases between them. CDR3 length: 14 amino acids. CDR1 is SGDLS and CDR2 is YYNGEE in the germline V gene. CDR3 sequence reads: CASSVGTTGNEQFF. The CDR3 region has the DNA TGTGCCAGCAGCGTAGGGACTACCGGCAATGAGCAGTTCTTC.

This clone was picked up a small number of times. The gene calls are TRBV7-2 and TRBJ2-1; D call uncertain. The V and J ends lost 1 base and 0 bases respectively, with 10 bases between them. The CDR3 is 16 residues long. Germline CDR1 and CDR2: SGHTA and FQGNSA. The CDR3 region has the DNA TGTGCCAGCAGCTTAGGGGTGGGCTCCTCCTACAATGAGCAGTTCTTC. This encodes CASSLGVGSSYNEQFF.

This chain links TRBV11-2 with TRBJ2-1, with 8 nucleotides matching TRBD2. The CDR3 contains 17 residues. Germline V gene sequence: CDR1 SGHAT, CDR2 FQNNGV. Unmatched junction bases numbered 14, after V lost 8 bases and J lost 2 bases. CDR3 nucleotide sequence: TGTGCCAGCGCCCCCGGGAGGGGGGGTCGACCCTACAATGAGCAGTTCTTC. It is translated as CASAPGRGGRPYNEQFF. The complete variable domain, with remaining parts taken from reference TRBV11-2 and TRBJ2-1, reads EAGVAQSPRYKIIEKRQSVAFWCNPISGHATLYWYQQILGQGPKLLIQFQNNGVVDDSQLPKDRFSAERLKGVDSTLKIQPAKLEDSAVYLCASAPGRGGRPYNEQFFGPGTRLTVL.

The rearrangement joins TRBV6-6 to TRBJ2-2; D not resolved. The V and J ends lost 5 bases and 1 base respectively, with 14 bases between them. The CDR3 consists of 16 residues. The V gene's germline CDR1 is MNHNY and CDR2 SVGAGI (reference sequence). In DNA, the CDR3 is TGTGCCAGCAGTACGCTGAGCAGCGAGAACACCGGGGAGCTGTTTTTT. It translates to CASSTLSSENTGELFF.